This TCR beta chain originates from a study of shared clonotypes between healthy human individuals. Study-level results: Some clonotypes were shared by all four sorted-subset donors, while others were not shared. The non-shared ones had lower generation probabilities than the shared ones. Few donors restricted represented genetic and exposure-history diversity.

Comment on this clone: Antigen specificity is unknown. At the DNA level, this CDR3 is encoded by other sequences in the same sample as well.

Germline-derived CDR1 and CDR2 are SGHRS and YFSETQ. The CDR3 has 15 amino acids. The V end was cut by 0 bases, the J end by 0 bases, with 6 bases between. Genomic DNA of every subset was divided equally among multiple immunoSEQ plates. Method: immunoSEQ multiplex PCR; TCRdb's copy keeps in-frame clones and lacks some. The table shows about 1.5 million clones, with 95% to 99% occurring only once. Material for sequencing was naive CD4+ T cells sorted from blood. Subset denoted: CD45RA+ positively selected. This rearrangement joins TRBV5-1 to TRBJ1-4; no reliable D call. The sequence derives from a young man in good health. This chain's CDR3 is CASSLDGATNEKLFF. The CDR3 coding sequence is TGCGCCAGCAGCTTGGATGGAGCAACTAATGAAAAACTGTTTTTT.